The sequence of this T cell receptor beta chain was determined in a study of siplizumab effects on memory and regulatory T cells (dated by TCRdb to 2018 to 2020). For the wider study: The effect of the anti-CD2 antibody siplizumab on alloreactive T-cell subsets was examined in allogeneic mixed lymphocyte reactions constructed from human PBMCs.

Library preparation was by the immunoSEQ multiplex PCR assay. The deep sequencing platform assayed roughly 10^5 TCR templates per sample. Genomic DNA extracted from sorted T cells was the material used for TCRbeta CDR3 sequencing. The original methods were these. The R programming language was used for clonal analysis of TCRbeta CDR3 data. Unstimulated samples were compared with post-reaction CFSE-low samples to define alloreactive CD4+ and CD8+ clones. By matching sequences to the repertoires of sorted unstimulated Treg and non-Treg cells, each alloreactive CD4+ clone was assigned a regulatory or non-regulatory origin. As stored in TCRdb, this immuneACCESS dataset retains in-frame rearrangements with V and J assigned. A fraction of the clones does not appear; measured against another copy, unresolved V genes explain less than half of the discrepancy, and the remainder lacks a known reason. V and J calls plus clone size are reproduced from that table; the DNA served to infer D and trimming. This sample is represented by roughly 62,000 clones; 90% to 95% of them were singletons. The top ten clones comprise roughly two fifths of the sample.

Sorted unstimulated T cells and proliferating T cells recovered from mixed lymphocyte reactions were subjected to TCRbeta CDR3 sequencing. Fresh whole blood from nine to eleven HLA-typed healthy donors was used to isolate PBMCs. Trimming at the junction amounts to 0 bases on V and 0 bases on J, and the germline ends lie 13 bases apart. CDR1 is given as LNHNV and CDR2 as YYDKDF, both from the germline V gene (reference sequence). The CDR3 numbers 17 residues from cysteine through phenylalanine. The retained sequence is limited to the CDR3, 51 bases, with the frame set at the first base. Points the paper makes about the study in general: The cumulative frequency of alloreactive sequences traceable to unstimulated CD4+ memory T cells was significantly reduced by siplizumab. The suppressive function of proliferating Tregs from siplizumab cultures was not functionally confirmed. A naive or memory phenotype could not be assigned to roughly 75-95% of proliferating CD4+ or CD8+ clones. Among mappable alloreactive CD4+ clones, an average Treg-derived fraction of over 60% was observed with siplizumab, compared with approximately 25% in control reactions. Unstimulated naive T cells appeared more diverse than memory T cells, and naive cells seemed to contribute substantially to the alloresponse. Because sequences below about 10^-5 frequency were poorly captured, only a minor fraction of alloreactive clones could be mapped to unstimulated subsets.

As to this clone: It has no known antigen specificity. No base qualities exist here, and no much larger clone lies one base off it.

The specimen was CD8+ T cells sorted from blood. The sequence is built from TRBV15 and TRBJ2-3, with a tentative D gene TRBD2 over 5 matching bases. The origin of this receptor is a human donor in good health. The bases read TGTGCCACCAGCAGAGATCGTGGGAGCCCTAGCACAGATACGCAGTATTTT. Translated, this gives CATSRDRGSPSTDTQYF.